The present T cell receptor (beta chain) was sequenced within a study of cytomegalovirus exposure and HLA in healthy donors. Study at large: Earlier, some 200 million T cells were analyzed, and more than 100 million unique TCR beta sequences were found among them. Findings of the study overall: Sequencing depth across donors, presence/absence analyses assumed, was roughly uniform.

Primers included in the PCR were 60 Vbeta and 13 Jbeta primers. Sequencing used immunoSEQ multiplex PCR; TCRdb keeps in-frame clones, though not all of them. Among 150,000 to 200,000 clones listed, 78% were seen once. About this clone itself: Antigen specificity is unknown.

Material: PBMCs. The origin of this receptor is a woman younger than 45 in good health and CMV-seropositive.

CDR3 in amino acids: CASSETSGTGGEKLFF. The CDR3 DNA sequence: TGTGCCAGCAGTGAAACATCCGGCACAGGAGGGGAAAAACTGTTTTTT. The chain couples TRBV6-4 to TRBJ1-4; tentative D call: TRBD1 (5 bases). Trimming stripped 3 bases from V and 8 bases from J, with 19 bases between. This CDR3 region has 16 residues. Germline V CDR1 and CDR2: MRHNA, SNTAGT.